This T cell receptor (beta chain) was profiled in a study of beta chain features in type 1 diabetes. General study findings and limits: Shortening that was moderate but significant affected the TCRB CDR3s of Type 1 diabetes patients in all four CD4+ subsets.

Only a few counts were recorded for this clone. Its antigen is undetermined. There are 15 residues in the CDR3. Germline lookup yields CDR1 SGDLS and CDR2 YYNGEE. V shed 3 bases and J shed 6 bases, with 16 bases lying between them. TCRB transcripts that were expressed got sequenced, as all of the isolated RNA had been reverse transcribed. Profiled with immunoSEQ multiplex PCR; TCRdb holds only in-frame clones, not every one. The sample shows 200,000 to 300,000 clones, roughly a tenth of them seen only once. The rearrangement links TRBV9 to TRBJ2-4; weak D call: TRBD2 (6 bases). The sequenced sample consisted of naive CD4+ T cells from blood. The sequence derives from a man aged 25-45 years with type 1 diabetes. As DNA, the CDR3 is TGTGCCAGCAGCGCCTCCGGGACTTCCTCAAACATTCAGTACTTC. Encoded protein: CASSASGTSSNIQYF.